This T cell receptor beta chain stems from a study of technical replicates of blood from a few donors. Produced via immunoSEQ multiplex PCR; TCRdb's table is partial and in-frame only. The sample shows some 71,000 clones, 95% to 98% of them seen only once. Sequenced sample: T cells isolated from PBMCs. This clonotype was obtained from a human donor in good health.

DNA for the CDR3: TGTGCCAGCAGTCGACCAACTAGTATCGACAACAATGAGCAGTTCTTC. It translates to CASSRPTSIDNNEQFF. The V call is TRBV6-6, the J call TRBJ2-1; tentatively, D is TRBD2 (5 bases). V was shortened by 5 bases and J by 5 bases, with 19 bases between the two germline ends. Germline V lookup: CDR1 MNHNY, CDR2 SVGAGI (reference sequence). The CDR3 contains 16 residues.